This record looks at one TCR beta chain sequence and its context. The target antigen is unknown. The sample originates from a study of shared clonotypes between healthy human individuals. General study points: Larger richness was generally estimated for naive than memory subsets. Shared clonotypes across all four donors exceeded non-shared ones in generation probability.

Under the authors' procedure: ImmunoSEQ only sent back junction sequences with no quality scores, so filtering was done differently. TCRdb's copy holds only in-frame clones and misses some; the assay was immunoSEQ multiplex PCR. V, J and clone size are taken as reported in that table, and D and trimming were inferred from the DNA itself. Here the sample spans roughly 2.5 million clones, around 94% being singletons. The CDR3 totals 14 residues. The V and J ends lost 3 bases and 6 bases respectively, with 12 bases between them. Germline CDR1 reads SGHTS; CDR2 reads YDEGEE. The rearrangement links TRBV5-8 to TRBJ2-2, with D hard to call. Sequenced input: naive CD4+ T cells sorted from blood. Described subset: CD45RA+ positively selected. This clonotype was obtained from a man aged 18 to 30 in good health. CDR3 DNA sequence: TGTGCCAGCAGCTGGTGGCCAAACTCCGGGGAGCTGTTTTTT. Translating gives CASSWWPNSGELFF.